The rows below give T cell receptor beta chains drawn from one sample of a study of blood T cell repertoires in COVID-19. This table comes from immunoSEQ multiplex PCR, and its TCRdb copy is limited to in-frame clones, with some not included. The data contain some 180,000 clones, roughly 84% of them singletons. The material sequenced was PBMCs or T cells enriched from blood (not recorded which). The receptors stem from a woman aged 30 to 39 who had been exposed to COVID-19. CDR3s include the opening cysteine and the closing phenylalanine or tryptophan. The D gene is left open where the match is weak. For some rows the clone size is stated as once, few or many, or as a class when expanded; others skip it.

CDR3nt: TGTGCCAGCAGCTTTCGGGGGGGCCGGGACAATGAGCAGTTCTTC
CDR3aa: CASSFRGGRDNEQFF
v_gene: TRBV7-9
abundance: once
j_gene: TRBJ2-1
d_gene: TRBD2

CDR3nt: TGTGCCAGCAGCTTATCAGGGGGGGAGACCCAGTACTTC
CDR3aa: CASSLSGGETQYF
v_gene: TRBV7-2
abundance: once
j_gene: TRBJ2-5
d_gene: -

CDR3nt: TGCGCCAGCAGCTTTAGCGGGGGGGCCCTTGACAATGAGCAGTTCTTC
CDR3aa: CASSFSGGALDNEQFF
v_gene: TRBV5-1
abundance: -
j_gene: TRBJ2-1
d_gene: TRBD2

CDR3nt: TGTGCTAGTGGTCCGGGACAGGGGGCGAGGTCCGAGACCCAGTACTTC
CDR3aa: CASGPGQGARSETQYF
v_gene: TRBV12-5
abundance: -
j_gene: TRBJ2-5
d_gene: TRBD1

CDR3nt: TGTGCCAGCAGCGCCGGTTTCAGGGGCACGACAAACGAGCAGTACTTC
CDR3aa: CASSAGFRGTTNEQYF
v_gene: TRBV9
abundance: -
j_gene: TRBJ2-7
d_gene: -

CDR3nt: TGTGCCAGCAGTTACGCAGGAGGAGGCGGAAACACCATATATTTT
CDR3aa: CASSYAGGGGNTIYF
v_gene: TRBV6-5
abundance: -
j_gene: TRBJ1-3
d_gene: -

CDR3nt: TGTGCCTGGAGGGCCGGACAGGGGAACACTGAAGCTTTCTTT
CDR3aa: CAWRAGQGNTEAFF
v_gene: TRBV30
abundance: few
j_gene: TRBJ1-1
d_gene: TRBD1

CDR3nt: TGTGCCAGTAGTACGACCCCCTATCGAGCGGCGACTTCAGATACGCAGTATTTT
CDR3aa: CASSTTPYRAATSDTQYF
v_gene: TRBV19
abundance: -
j_gene: TRBJ2-3
d_gene: -

CDR3nt: TGTGCCATCAGTGAAGGGACAGGGGGCACCGGGGAGCTGTTTTTT
CDR3aa: CAISEGTGGTGELFF
v_gene: TRBV10-3
abundance: -
j_gene: TRBJ2-2
d_gene: TRBD1

CDR3nt: TGTGCCAGCAGCGCCGGGACAGGGGTAGGGGAGCAGTACTTC
CDR3aa: CASSAGTGVGEQYF
v_gene: TRBV11-2
abundance: -
j_gene: TRBJ2-7
d_gene: TRBD1

CDR3nt: TGTGCCAGCAGTAAGGACAGGGGGACCCCCTCCGGAAACACCATATATTTT
CDR3aa: CASSKDRGTPSGNTIYF
v_gene: TRBV2
abundance: -
j_gene: TRBJ1-3
d_gene: TRBD1

CDR3nt: TGTGCCAGCAGTTTAGGAGGGGATACGCAGTATTTT
CDR3aa: CASSLGGDTQYF
v_gene: TRBV6-5
abundance: -
j_gene: TRBJ2-3
d_gene: -

CDR3nt: TGTGCCAGCAGCTTGCCCTTGGCTGGGGCAGGACAAGAGACCCAGTACTTC
CDR3aa: CASSLPLAGAGQETQYF
v_gene: TRBV5-5
abundance: -
j_gene: TRBJ2-5
d_gene: -

CDR3nt: TGTGCCAGTAGTATAGGACAGTTTAATCAGCCCCAGCATTTT
CDR3aa: CASSIGQFNQPQHF
v_gene: TRBV19
abundance: -
j_gene: TRBJ1-5
d_gene: -

CDR3nt: TGTGCCAGCAGCTTGGGACTTCTGAACACCGGGGAGCTGTTTTTT
CDR3aa: CASSLGLLNTGELFF
v_gene: TRBV5-4
abundance: once
j_gene: TRBJ2-2
d_gene: -

CDR3nt: TGTGCCAGCAGCCCCGAACCGGGACAGGGTGCCTACGAGCAGTACTTC
CDR3aa: CASSPEPGQGAYEQYF
v_gene: TRBV16
abundance: -
j_gene: TRBJ2-7
d_gene: TRBD1

CDR3nt: TGTGCCAGCAGTTACGGATGGAGCGGGGAGCTGTTTTTT
CDR3aa: CASSYGWSGELFF
v_gene: TRBV6-2/TRBV6-3
abundance: -
j_gene: TRBJ2-2
d_gene: -

CDR3nt: TGTGCCTGGAGTCCACCCCCTAGGAATGAGCAGTTCTTC
CDR3aa: CAWSPPPRNEQFF
v_gene: TRBV30
abundance: -
j_gene: TRBJ2-1
d_gene: -

CDR3nt: TGTGCCAGCTCACCGTCGGATCAGCCCCAGCATTTT
CDR3aa: CASSPSDQPQHF
v_gene: TRBV18
abundance: -
j_gene: TRBJ1-5
d_gene: -

CDR3nt: TGTGCCAGCTCCCTGGACAGGGGTCCCGATCAGCCCCAGCATTTT
CDR3aa: CASSLDRGPDQPQHF
v_gene: TRBV18
abundance: -
j_gene: TRBJ1-5
d_gene: TRBD1

CDR3nt: TGCAGCGTCGCTGAGGTCCGCGGCTATGGCTACACCTTC
CDR3aa: CSVAEVRGYGYTF
v_gene: TRBV29-1
abundance: few
j_gene: TRBJ1-2
d_gene: -

CDR3nt: TGTGCCAGCAAAGGGGGCGCAGGTGAAAAACTGTTTTTT
CDR3aa: CASKGGAGEKLFF
v_gene: TRBV28
abundance: once
j_gene: TRBJ1-4
d_gene: TRBD1

CDR3nt: TGTGCCAGTAGCCTGGACAGGGGCTACGAGCAGTACTTC
CDR3aa: CASSLDRGYEQYF
v_gene: TRBV19
abundance: -
j_gene: TRBJ2-7
d_gene: TRBD1

CDR3nt: TGTGCCATCAGTGAAAGGGAGGGATTCGACTATGGCTACACCTTC
CDR3aa: CAISEREGFDYGYTF
v_gene: TRBV10-3
abundance: -
j_gene: TRBJ1-2
d_gene: -

CDR3nt: TGTGCCAGCAGGGGAAGAACAACGGACAGCCTAGGACTCTACGAGCAGTACTTC
CDR3aa: CASRGRTTDSLGLYEQYF
v_gene: TRBV27
abundance: -
j_gene: TRBJ2-7
d_gene: -

CDR3nt: TGCGCCAGCAGCTTCGGGGAAACCTACGAGCAGTACTTC
CDR3aa: CASSFGETYEQYF
v_gene: TRBV5-1
abundance: -
j_gene: TRBJ2-7
d_gene: -

CDR3nt: TGTGCCAGCAGCTTCCAGGGGTCTCGTCCAGAGACCCAGTACTTC
CDR3aa: CASSFQGSRPETQYF
v_gene: TRBV7-6
abundance: -
j_gene: TRBJ2-5
d_gene: -

CDR3nt: TGTGCCAGTAGTATCGACATTAGCTCCTATAATTCACCCCTCCACTTT
CDR3aa: CASSIDISSYNSPLHF
v_gene: TRBV19
abundance: -
j_gene: TRBJ1-6
d_gene: -

CDR3nt: TGTGCCAGCAGCCGAACTAGCTTGACGCAGTATTTT
CDR3aa: CASSRTSLTQYF
v_gene: TRBV7-9
abundance: once
j_gene: TRBJ2-3
d_gene: -

CDR3nt: TGTGCCAGCAGCGCCCGTGGAACGGGGACGAACACCGGGGAGCTGTTTTTT
CDR3aa: CASSARGTGTNTGELFF
v_gene: TRBV9
abundance: -
j_gene: TRBJ2-2
d_gene: -

CDR3nt: TGTGCCAGCAGCTTAGCGCTAGGGACAGCCGGTTTCGGAACACCCCTCCACTTT
CDR3aa: CASSLALGTAGFGTPLHF
v_gene: TRBV7-2
abundance: -
j_gene: TRBJ1-6
d_gene: TRBD1

CDR3nt: TGTGCCAGCTCGGTTTTCAGGGGTTACGAGCAGTACTTC
CDR3aa: CASSVFRGYEQYF
v_gene: TRBV27
abundance: -
j_gene: TRBJ2-7
d_gene: -

CDR3nt: TGTGCCAGCAGTGAGTGGCCGGGGGGCAAAAACATTCAGTACTTC
CDR3aa: CASSEWPGGKNIQYF
v_gene: TRBV25-1
abundance: -
j_gene: TRBJ2-4
d_gene: TRBD2

CDR3nt: TGTGCCAGCAGCGCTTCTGGGGCCCAATACAATGAGCAGTTCTTC
CDR3aa: CASSASGAQYNEQFF
v_gene: TRBV9
abundance: -
j_gene: TRBJ2-1
d_gene: -

CDR3nt: TGTGCCAGCAGCTCTCTAGCGGGGGGACGCCCTAACAATGAGCAGTTCTTC
CDR3aa: CASSSLAGGRPNNEQFF
v_gene: TRBV11-2
abundance: -
j_gene: TRBJ2-1
d_gene: TRBD2

CDR3nt: TGTGCCAGCAGCCCACACCGGGACATTAGCAATCAGCCCCAGCATTTT
CDR3aa: CASSPHRDISNQPQHF
v_gene: TRBV4-2
abundance: -
j_gene: TRBJ1-5
d_gene: -

CDR3nt: TGTGCCAGCAGTTTGGGACTTAATCACGGGGATTCACCCCTCCACTTT
CDR3aa: CASSLGLNHGDSPLHF
v_gene: TRBV28
abundance: -
j_gene: TRBJ1-6
d_gene: -

CDR3nt: TGTGCCAGGGGACAGGGGGCCACTGAAGCTTTCTTT
CDR3aa: CARGQGATEAFF
v_gene: TRBV2
abundance: -
j_gene: TRBJ1-1
d_gene: TRBD1

CDR3nt: TGTGCCAGCAGCTTTTATGAGTCTACCTACGAGCAGTACTTC
CDR3aa: CASSFYESTYEQYF
v_gene: TRBV11-2
abundance: few
j_gene: TRBJ2-7
d_gene: -

CDR3nt: TGTGCCAGTAGTATATGGCAGGGTGGCACCGGGGAGCTGTTTTTT
CDR3aa: CASSIWQGGTGELFF
v_gene: TRBV19
abundance: -
j_gene: TRBJ2-2
d_gene: -

CDR3nt: TGTGCCAGCACCTACTCTGGTGGGCTAGGACTTTATGGCTACACCTTC
CDR3aa: CASTYSGGLGLYGYTF
v_gene: TRBV6-5
abundance: few
j_gene: TRBJ1-2
d_gene: -

CDR3nt: TGTGCCAGCTCACCAGCGAGACAGGAGGCGTTTGGGACTAGAGCAGATACGCAGTATTTT
CDR3aa: CASSPARQEAFGTRADTQYF
v_gene: TRBV18
abundance: few
j_gene: TRBJ2-3
d_gene: TRBD2

CDR3nt: TGTGCCAGCAGTTTAGAGGTGGGCACTGAAGCTTTCTTT
CDR3aa: CASSLEVGTEAFF
v_gene: TRBV27
abundance: few
j_gene: TRBJ1-1
d_gene: -